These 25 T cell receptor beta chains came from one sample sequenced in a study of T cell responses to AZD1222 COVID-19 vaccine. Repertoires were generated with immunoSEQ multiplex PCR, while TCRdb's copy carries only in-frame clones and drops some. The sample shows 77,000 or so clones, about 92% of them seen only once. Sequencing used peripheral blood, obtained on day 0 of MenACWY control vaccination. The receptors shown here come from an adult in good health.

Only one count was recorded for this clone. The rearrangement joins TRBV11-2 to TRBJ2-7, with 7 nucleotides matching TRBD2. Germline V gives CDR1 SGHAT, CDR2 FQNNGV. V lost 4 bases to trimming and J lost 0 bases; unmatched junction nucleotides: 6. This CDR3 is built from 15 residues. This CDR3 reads CASSSTSAPSYEQYF. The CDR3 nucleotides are TGTGCCAGCAGCTCTACTAGCGCCCCCTCCTACGAGCAGTACTTC.

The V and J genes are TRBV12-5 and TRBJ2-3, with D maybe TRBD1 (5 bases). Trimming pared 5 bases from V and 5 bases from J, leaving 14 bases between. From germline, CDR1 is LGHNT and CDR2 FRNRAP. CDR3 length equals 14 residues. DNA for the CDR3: TGTGCTAGTGGTAATAGGGGAAGAGTAGATACGCAGTATTTT. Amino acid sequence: CASGNRGRVDTQYF.

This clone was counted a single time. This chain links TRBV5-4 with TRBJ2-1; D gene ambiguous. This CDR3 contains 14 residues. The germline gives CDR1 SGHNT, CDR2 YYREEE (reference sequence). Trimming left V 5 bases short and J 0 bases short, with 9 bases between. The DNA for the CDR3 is TGTGCCAGCAGTTATGATAGCTCCTACAATGAGCAGTTCTTC. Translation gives CASSYDSSYNEQFF.

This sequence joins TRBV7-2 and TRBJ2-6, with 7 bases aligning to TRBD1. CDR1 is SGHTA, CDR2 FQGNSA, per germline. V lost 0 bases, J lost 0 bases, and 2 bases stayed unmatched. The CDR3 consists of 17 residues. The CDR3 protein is CASSLARDSSGANVLTF. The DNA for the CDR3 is TGTGCCAGCAGCTTAGCCCGGGACAGCTCTGGGGCCAACGTCCTGACTTTC.

The CDR3 here is CASARDRQETQYF. The CDR3 nucleotides are TGTGCCAGCGCACGCGACAGACAAGAGACCCAGTACTTC. The chain is built from TRBV18 and TRBJ2-5; maybe TRBD1 (5 bases). This CDR3 has 13 residues. Trimming took off 8 bases at V and 2 bases at J, with 12 bases between the two ends. Germline CDR1 KGHSH, CDR2 LQKENI.

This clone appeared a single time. CDR3 sequence reads: CASSSLRELFF. The CDR3 coding sequence is TGTGCCAGCAGCTCTCTAAGGGAGCTGTTTTTT. This chain links TRBV7-9 with TRBJ2-2; D unresolved. This CDR3 contains 11 residues. In germline, CDR1 is SEHNR, CDR2 FQNEAQ (reference sequence). V was shortened by 4 bases and J by 9 bases, with 6 bases between the two germline ends.

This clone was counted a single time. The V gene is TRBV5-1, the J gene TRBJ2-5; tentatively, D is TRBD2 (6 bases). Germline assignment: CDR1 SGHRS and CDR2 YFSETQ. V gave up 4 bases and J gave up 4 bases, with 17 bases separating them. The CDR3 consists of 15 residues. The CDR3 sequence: CASSPRPEGSETQYF. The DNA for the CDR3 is TGCGCCAGCAGCCCTCGCCCGGAGGGTTCAGAGACCCAGTACTTC.

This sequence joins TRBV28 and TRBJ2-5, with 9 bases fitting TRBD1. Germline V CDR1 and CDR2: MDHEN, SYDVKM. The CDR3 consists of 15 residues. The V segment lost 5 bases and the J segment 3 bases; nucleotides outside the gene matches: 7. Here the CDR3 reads CASSGSGTGKETQYF. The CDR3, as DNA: TGTGCCAGCAGTGGTTCCGGGACAGGGAAAGAGACCCAGTACTTC.

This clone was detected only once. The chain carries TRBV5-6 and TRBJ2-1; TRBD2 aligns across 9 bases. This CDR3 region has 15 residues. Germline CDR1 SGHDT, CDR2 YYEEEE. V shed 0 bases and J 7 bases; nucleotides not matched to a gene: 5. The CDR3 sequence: CASSLGSGRGNEQFF. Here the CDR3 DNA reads TGTGCCAGCAGCTTGGGTAGCGGGAGAGGGAATGAGCAGTTCTTC.

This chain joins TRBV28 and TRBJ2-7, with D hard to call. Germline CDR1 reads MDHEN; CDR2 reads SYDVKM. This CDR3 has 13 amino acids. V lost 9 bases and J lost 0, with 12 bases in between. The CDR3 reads CASTPHSSYEQYF. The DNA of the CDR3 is TGTGCCAGTACCCCACACAGCTCCTACGAGCAGTACTTC.

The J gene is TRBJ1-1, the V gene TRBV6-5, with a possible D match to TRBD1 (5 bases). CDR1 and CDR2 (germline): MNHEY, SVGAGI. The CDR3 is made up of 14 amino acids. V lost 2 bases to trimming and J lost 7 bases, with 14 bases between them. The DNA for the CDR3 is TGTGCCAGCAGTTACCGGGGGGGGGACCGTGAAGCTTTCTTT. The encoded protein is CASSYRGGDREAFF.

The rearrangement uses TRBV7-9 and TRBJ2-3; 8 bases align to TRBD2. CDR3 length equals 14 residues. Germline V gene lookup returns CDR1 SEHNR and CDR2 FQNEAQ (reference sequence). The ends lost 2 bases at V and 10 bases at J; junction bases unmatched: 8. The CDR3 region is CASSLLDGRAPQYF. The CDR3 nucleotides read TGTGCCAGCAGCTTACTAGACGGGAGGGCCCCGCAGTATTTT.

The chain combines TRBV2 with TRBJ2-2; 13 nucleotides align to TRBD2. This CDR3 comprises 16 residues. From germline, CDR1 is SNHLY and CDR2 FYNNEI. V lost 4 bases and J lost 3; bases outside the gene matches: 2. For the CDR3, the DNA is TGTGCCAGCAGTGGGACTAGCGGGAGTTACACCGGGGAGCTGTTTTTT. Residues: CASSGTSGSYTGELFF. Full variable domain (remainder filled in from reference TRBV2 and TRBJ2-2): EPEVTQTPSHQVTQMGQEVILRCVPISNHLYFYWYRQILGQKVEFLVSFYNNEISEKSEIFDDQFSVERPDGSNFTLKIRSTKLEDSAMYFCASSGTSGSYTGELFFGEGSRLTVL.

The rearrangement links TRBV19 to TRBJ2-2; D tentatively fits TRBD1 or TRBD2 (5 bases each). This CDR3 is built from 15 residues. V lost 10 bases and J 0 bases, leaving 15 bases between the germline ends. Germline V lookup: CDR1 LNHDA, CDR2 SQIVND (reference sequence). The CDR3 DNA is TGTGCCACCGGGGCAGCCCACACGAACACCGGGGAGCTGTTTTTT. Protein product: CATGAAHTNTGELFF.

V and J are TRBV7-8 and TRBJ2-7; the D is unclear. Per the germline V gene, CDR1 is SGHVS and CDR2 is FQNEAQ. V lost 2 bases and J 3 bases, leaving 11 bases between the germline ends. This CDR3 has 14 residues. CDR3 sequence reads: CASSLSPGDYEQYF. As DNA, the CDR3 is TGTGCCAGCAGCTTAAGCCCAGGAGACTACGAGCAGTACTTC.

The DNA for the CDR3 is TGTGCCAGCAGTTTAGGTACTACAGATACGCAGTATTTT. This sequence encodes CASSLGTTDTQYF. The J gene is TRBJ2-3, the V gene TRBV12-3 or TRBV12-4; D is unclear. The CDR3 loop spans 13 amino acids. The germline V and J ends were trimmed by 1 base and 3 bases, with 5 bases remaining between them.

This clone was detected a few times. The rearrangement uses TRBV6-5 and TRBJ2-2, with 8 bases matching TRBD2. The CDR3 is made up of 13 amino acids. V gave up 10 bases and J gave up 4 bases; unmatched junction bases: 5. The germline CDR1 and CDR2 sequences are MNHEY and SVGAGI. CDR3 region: CATPGGITGELFF. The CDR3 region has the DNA TGTGCCACCCCGGGAGGGATCACCGGGGAGCTGTTTTTT.

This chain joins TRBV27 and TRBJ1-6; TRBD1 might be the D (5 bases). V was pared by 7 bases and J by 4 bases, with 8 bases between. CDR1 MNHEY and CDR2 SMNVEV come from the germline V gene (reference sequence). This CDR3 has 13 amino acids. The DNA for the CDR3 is TGTGCCAGCAAGGGACTTTATAATTCACCCCTCCACTTT. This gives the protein CASKGLYNSPLHF.

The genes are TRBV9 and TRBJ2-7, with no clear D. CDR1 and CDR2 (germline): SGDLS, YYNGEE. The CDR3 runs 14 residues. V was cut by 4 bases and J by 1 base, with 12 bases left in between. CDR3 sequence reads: CASSPHLRSYEQYF. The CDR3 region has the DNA TGTGCCAGCAGCCCTCACCTTAGGTCCTACGAGCAGTACTTC.

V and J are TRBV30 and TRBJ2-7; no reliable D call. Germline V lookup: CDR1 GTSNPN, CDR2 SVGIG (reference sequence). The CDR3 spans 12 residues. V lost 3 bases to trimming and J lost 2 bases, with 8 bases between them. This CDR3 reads CAWSSWPYEQYF. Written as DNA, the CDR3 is TGTGCCTGGAGCAGCTGGCCCTACGAGCAGTACTTC.

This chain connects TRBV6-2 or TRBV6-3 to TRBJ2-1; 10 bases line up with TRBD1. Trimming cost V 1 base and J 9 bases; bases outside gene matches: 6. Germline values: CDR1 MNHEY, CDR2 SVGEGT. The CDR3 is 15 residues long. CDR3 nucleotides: TGTGCCAGCAGTTACTGGACAGGGGGTAAGGGTGAGCAGTTCTTC. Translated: CASSYWTGGKGEQFF.

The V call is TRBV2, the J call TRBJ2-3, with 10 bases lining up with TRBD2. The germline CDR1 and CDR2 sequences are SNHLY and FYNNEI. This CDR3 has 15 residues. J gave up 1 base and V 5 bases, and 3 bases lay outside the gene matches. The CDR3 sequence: CASSYTSGGTDTQYF. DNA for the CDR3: TGTGCCAGCAGTTATACTAGCGGGGGCACAGATACGCAGTATTTT. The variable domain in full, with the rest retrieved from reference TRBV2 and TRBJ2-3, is EPEVTQTPSHQVTQMGQEVILRCVPISNHLYFYWYRQILGQKVEFLVSFYNNEISEKSEIFDDQFSVERPDGSNFTLKIRSTKLEDSAMYFCASSYTSGGTDTQYFGPGTRLTVL.

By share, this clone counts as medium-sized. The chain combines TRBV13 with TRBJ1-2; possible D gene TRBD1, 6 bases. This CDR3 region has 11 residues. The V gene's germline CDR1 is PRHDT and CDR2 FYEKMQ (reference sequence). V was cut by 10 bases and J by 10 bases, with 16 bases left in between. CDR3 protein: CATRDNRDYTF. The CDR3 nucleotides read TGTGCCACCCGAGATAACAGGGACTACACCTTC.

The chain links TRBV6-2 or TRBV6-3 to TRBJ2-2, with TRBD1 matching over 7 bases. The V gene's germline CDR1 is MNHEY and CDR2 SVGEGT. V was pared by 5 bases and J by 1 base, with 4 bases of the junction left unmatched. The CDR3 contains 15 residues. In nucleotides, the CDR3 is TGTGCCAGCAGTCCCCGGGACAGGAACACCGGGGAGCTGTTTTTT. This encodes CASSPRDRNTGELFF.

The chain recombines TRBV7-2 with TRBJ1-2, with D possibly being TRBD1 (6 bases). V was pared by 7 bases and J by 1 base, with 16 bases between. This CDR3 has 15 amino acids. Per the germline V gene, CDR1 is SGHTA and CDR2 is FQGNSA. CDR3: CASTQGQAFNYGYTF. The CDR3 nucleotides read TGTGCCAGCACCCAGGGGCAGGCGTTTAACTATGGCTACACCTTC.